The 13 T cell receptor beta chains in this list originate from one sample, sequenced in a study of cytotoxic CD8 clonotypes in ibrutinib-treated CLL. Data came from immunoSEQ multiplex PCR; TCRdb stores just in-frame clones and leaves some out. The sample lists tens of thousands of clones; approximately 71% were seen once. This sample comprised PBMCs, obtained after 24 months of ibrutinib treatment. All receptors come from a human donor with chronic lymphocytic leukemia.

The chain couples TRBV6-1 to TRBJ1-1; possible D gene TRBD1, 5 bases. V was clipped by 2 bases and J by 11 bases, with 21 bases between them. Germline CDR1 and CDR2: MNHNS and SASEGT. The CDR3 is 15 amino acids. The DNA of the CDR3 is TGTGCCAGCAGTGAAAGCCCCGAGGAGGGGAGGAAGGCTTTCTTT. Translation: CASSESPEEGRKAFF.

The V gene is TRBV28, the J gene TRBJ2-7; 9 bases are shared with TRBD1. This CDR3 has 15 amino acids. Germline V gene sequence: CDR1 MDHEN, CDR2 SYDVKM. V shed 2 bases, J shed 1 base, and the junction held 3 bases outside the gene matches. DNA for the CDR3: TGTGCCAGCAGTTTAACCGGGACAGGGTCCTACGAGCAGTACTTC. Translated, it gives CASSLTGTGSYEQYF.

The V gene is TRBV29-1, the J gene TRBJ2-6; maybe TRBD2 (5 bases). This CDR3 is built from 15 residues. In germline, CDR1 is SQVTM, CDR2 ANQGSEA. Trimming shortened V by 4 bases and J by 4 bases, and 14 bases separated the two germline ends. CDR3 amino acids: CSVGGLTGGANVLTF. Written as DNA, the CDR3 is TGCAGCGTTGGAGGGCTGACGGGGGGGGCCAACGTCCTGACTTTC.

The rearrangement uses TRBV6-6 and TRBJ1-1, with TRBD1 matching over 7 bases. The germline V gene has CDR1 MNHNY and CDR2 SVGAGI (reference sequence). V lost 6 bases and J lost 3; bases outside the gene matches: 13. The CDR3 is 16 residues long. CDR3 in DNA: TGTGCCAGCAGCCCCCTAGGAGGGGGCGCGGACACTGAAGCTTTCTTT. Translating gives CASSPLGGGADTEAFF.

The chain couples TRBV9 to TRBJ2-5; perhaps TRBD2 as D (7 bases). V was clipped by 4 bases and J by 3 bases, with 19 bases between them. CDR1 SGDLS and CDR2 YYNGEE come from the germline V gene. The CDR3 length is 16 residues. The CDR3 DNA reads TGTGCCAGCAGCCAGAACTCCCTAGGGGGGGAAGAGACCCAGTACTTC. Translated: CASSQNSLGGEETQYF.

The chain links TRBV28 to TRBJ2-1; 11 positions agree with TRBD2. The CDR3 length is 17 residues. J was trimmed by 3 bases and V by 6 bases; bases with no gene match: 10. Germline V gives CDR1 MDHEN, CDR2 SYDVKM. The CDR3 is CASSPSSGTSGYNEQFF. The CDR3 DNA is TGTGCCAGCAGCCCTTCATCCGGGACTAGCGGCTACAATGAGCAGTTCTTC.

In its sample, this clone was seen once. V is TRBV28 and J is TRBJ2-7; 13 bases are a match to TRBD2. V dropped 4 bases and J dropped 9; count of bases not matched to a gene: 9. The germline V gene has CDR1 MDHEN and CDR2 SYDVKM. The CDR3 extends over 15 amino acids. The CDR3 DNA is TGTGCCAGCAGTTCCGGGACTAGCGGGGACCTAGCGCAGTACTTC. Translation: CASSSGTSGDLAQYF.

The table lists this clone with a count of one. This sequence joins TRBV30 and TRBJ2-5; TRBD2 agrees at 9 bases. The J segment lost 4 bases and the V segment lost 0 bases, leaving 6 bases of the junction unmatched. Germline V gives CDR1 GTSNPN, CDR2 SVGIG (reference sequence). The CDR3 length is 15 residues. The CDR3 nucleotides are TGTGCCTGGAGTGTAGGCGGGGGGGCCGGAGAGACCCAGTACTTC. This gives the protein CAWSVGGGAGETQYF.

The chain uses TRBV7-6 and TRBJ2-7; 7 bases agree with TRBD1. This CDR3 spans 14 amino acids. Germline V gene lookup returns CDR1 SGHVS and CDR2 FNYEAQ. Losses at the gene ends were 0 bases for V and 7 bases for J; bases not matched to a gene: 6. CDR3 residues: CASSLAQGDREQYF. As DNA, the CDR3 is TGTGCCAGCAGCTTAGCGCAGGGGGATCGGGAGCAGTACTTC.

This chain joins TRBV15 and TRBJ1-1; TRBD1 might be the D (6 bases). The germline CDR1 and CDR2 sequences are LNHNV and YYDKDF (reference sequence). V dropped 0 bases and J dropped 7 bases, with 9 bases sitting between them. CDR3 size: 13 residues. The DNA of the CDR3 is TGTGCCACCAGCAGAGATCAAGGGGGTGAAGCTTTCTTT. This sequence encodes CATSRDQGGEAFF.

The chain combines TRBV9 with TRBJ2-1; 10 nucleotides match TRBD1. Germline loops: CDR1 SGDLS, CDR2 YYNGEE. V shed 6 bases, J shed 5 bases, and the junction held 11 bases outside the gene matches. This CDR3 has 16 amino acids. The DNA for the CDR3 is TGTGCCAGCAACCATCCAGGGACAGGGGCCCACAATGAGCAGTTCTTC. As protein: CASNHPGTGAHNEQFF.

The chain employs TRBV7-2 and TRBJ2-7; 9 positions agree with TRBD2. This CDR3 is built from 17 residues. Losses at the gene ends were 0 bases for V and 1 base for J; bases not matched to a gene: 7. Germline loops: CDR1 SGHTA, CDR2 FQGNSA. In DNA, the CDR3 is TGTGCCAGCAGCTTAGCCGTCGGACTAGCGTTTTCCTACGAGCAGTACTTC. Its protein product is CASSLAVGLAFSYEQYF.

The V call is TRBV9, the J call TRBJ2-2; no clear D. The CDR3 totals 14 residues. Germline-derived CDR1 and CDR2 are SGDLS and YYNGEE. With 1 base removed from V and 2 bases from J, the gap between germline ends came to 6 bases. The DNA of the CDR3 is TGTGCCAGCAGCGTAACCCCAAACACCGGGGAGCTGTTTTTT. Translated: CASSVTPNTGELFF.